What follows are 2 T cell receptor beta chains derived from one specimen sequenced in a study of control samples from healthy donors and cancer patients. This table comes from immunoSEQ multiplex PCR, and its TCRdb copy is limited to in-frame clones, with some not included. The profile shows 170,000 or so clones, 80% to 95% of them singletons. Specimen: blood. These receptors came from a woman in her thirties or forties in good health.

The rearrangement joins TRBV28 to TRBJ1-1, with a possible D match to TRBD1 (5 bases). Trimming stripped 6 bases from V and 6 bases from J, with 14 bases between. Germline CDR1 and CDR2: MDHEN and SYDVKM. This CDR3 has 13 residues. For the CDR3, the DNA is TGTGCCAGCAGGGGCGGGGGTTACGCTGAAGCTTTCTTT. Translating gives CASRGGGYAEAFF.

The chain carries TRBV6-2 or TRBV6-3 and TRBJ2-7; 12 nucleotides match TRBD2. The J segment lost 9 bases and the V segment lost 6 bases, leaving 9 bases of the junction unmatched. This CDR3 contains 14 residues. Germline assignment: CDR1 MNHEY and CDR2 SVGEGT. The CDR3 bases are TGTGCCAGCAGCCTCGGACTAGCGGGGCGGGTGCAGTACTTC. It is translated as CASSLGLAGRVQYF.